A single sample gave rise to the 28 T cell receptor beta chains below, sequenced in a study of blood T cell repertoires in COVID-19. Only in-frame clones appear in the TCRdb table, and some are missing; sequencing was by immunoSEQ multiplex PCR. Of 190,000 or so clones in the sample, around 80% are singletons; the top ten hold less than 3.5%. Sequenced input: peripheral blood. These receptors originate from a man aged 45-60 years with active or convalescent COVID-19.

This clone was observed a few times. The chain has TRBV5-1 and TRBJ1-1, with a tentative D call TRBD1 (6 bases). CDR1 SGHRS and CDR2 YFSETQ come from the germline V gene. Trimming shortened V by 2 bases and J by 8 bases, and 13 bases separated the two germline ends. This CDR3 is 13 amino acids long. The CDR3 nucleotides are TGCGCCAGCAGCTTAGGGGGTCTCGGAGAAGCTTTCTTT. This sequence encodes CASSLGGLGEAFF.

This chain joins TRBV5-5 and TRBJ2-6, with D possibly matching TRBD2 (5 bases). Trimming removed 4 bases from V and 0 bases from J, with 17 bases in between. The CDR3 is 18 amino acids. The germline CDR1 and CDR2 sequences are SGHKS and YYEKEE (reference sequence). CDR3 in amino acids: CASSPVVASPSGANVLTF. The DNA of the CDR3 is TGTGCCAGCAGCCCTGTGGTGGCTAGCCCCTCTGGGGCCAACGTCCTGACTTTC.

This clone has only a few counts. The rearrangement uses TRBV2 and TRBJ1-2; weak D call: TRBD1 (5 bases). There are 14 residues in the CDR3. Trimming shortened V by 6 bases and J by 4 bases, and 15 bases separated the two germline ends. Germline V gene data show CDR1 as SNHLY and CDR2 as FYNNEI. CDR3 coding DNA: TGTGCCAGCAGGGGAGGACATTTCCTCTATGGCTACACCTTC. Protein sequence: CASRGGHFLYGYTF.

This rearrangement joins TRBV9 to TRBJ2-5; 8 bases match TRBD2. V was clipped by 3 bases and J by 1 base; unmatched bases: 8. CDR1 is SGDLS, CDR2 YYNGEE, per germline. The CDR3 totals 16 residues. The chain's CDR3 is CASSAAGAGAQETQYF. The CDR3, as DNA: TGTGCCAGCAGCGCCGCCGGAGCGGGAGCCCAAGAGACCCAGTACTTC. Combining the CDR3 with reference TRBV9 and TRBJ2-5 gives the whole variable domain DSGVTQTPKHLITATGQRVTLRCSPRSGDLSVYWYQQSLDQGLQFLIQYYNGEERAKGNILERFSAQQFPDLHSELNLSSLELGDSALYFCASSAAGAGAQETQYFGPGTRLLVL.

This chain uses TRBV5-6 with TRBJ1-1, with TRBD1 matching over 8 bases. The V and J ends lost 6 bases and 3 bases, in that order; junction bases with no gene match: 7. Germline V gene sequence: CDR1 SGHDT, CDR2 YYEEEE. This CDR3 has 14 amino acids. Here the CDR3 DNA reads TGTGCCAGCAACAGACAGGGGTTGGACACTGAAGCTTTCTTT. This gives the protein CASNRQGLDTEAFF.

Comment on this clone: The sample holds other DNA sequences that translate to the same CDR3. CDR3 region: CASSLAGGNSPLHF. The CDR3 DNA reads TGTGCCAGCAGCTTAGCGGGGGGAAATTCACCCCTCCACTTT. The genes are TRBV7-9 and TRBJ1-6, with D maybe TRBD1 (5 bases). The CDR3 spans 14 residues. Trimming removed 0 bases from V and 7 bases from J, with 7 bases in between. Germline V gives CDR1 SEHNR, CDR2 FQNEAQ (reference sequence).

The chain joins TRBV28 to TRBJ2-7; 7 nucleotides align to TRBD2. Germline trimming cut 10 bases from V and 4 bases from J; bases unmatched to any gene: 19. The germline V gene encodes CDR1 MDHEN and CDR2 SYDVKM. The CDR3 consists of 16 residues. The CDR3 region is CATTRGTSLGGYEQYF. The CDR3 bases are TGTGCCACCACCCGGGGGACTTCCCTGGGAGGGTACGAGCAGTACTTC.

The chain is built from TRBV6-1 and TRBJ1-2, with a tentative D call TRBD1 (5 bases). CDR3 size: 14 residues. Trimming shortened V by 1 base and J by 4 bases, and 10 bases separated the two germline ends. Germline loops: CDR1 MNHNS, CDR2 SASEGT. The CDR3 is CASSEGGGTYGYTF. The CDR3 nucleotides read TGTGCCAGCAGTGAAGGGGGGGGAACCTATGGCTACACCTTC.

V and J are TRBV19 and TRBJ2-7; D not certain. Germline V gene data show CDR1 as LNHDA and CDR2 as SQIVND (reference sequence). The CDR3 length is 13 residues. V gave up 4 bases and J gave up 3 bases, with 10 bases separating them. The CDR3, as DNA: TGTGCCAGTAGTACCCGGTCCTACTACGAGCAGTACTTC. It translates to CASSTRSYYEQYF.

The rearrangement uses TRBV27 and TRBJ1-4, with TRBD1 identical over 11 bases. CDR3 length: 18 amino acids. V lost 6 bases to trimming and J lost 3 bases; unmatched junction nucleotides: 12. CDR1 and CDR2 (germline): MNHEY, SMNVEV (reference sequence). Here the CDR3 reads CASSPRRTGGRPNEKLFF. The CDR3 DNA sequence: TGTGCCAGCAGCCCTAGACGGACAGGGGGCCGGCCTAATGAAAAACTGTTTTTT.

This clone has a single count. V and J are TRBV7-3 and TRBJ1-2, with 7 nucleotides matching TRBD1. Losses at the gene ends were 5 bases for V and 4 bases for J; bases not matched to a gene: 10. CDR3 size: 15 residues. Germline-derived CDR1 and CDR2 are SGHTA and FQGTGA. In DNA form, the CDR3 reads TGTGCCAGCAGCACCGAACAGGGGCCCCTCTATGGCTACACCTTC. It yields the protein CASSTEQGPLYGYTF.

This clone was counted a few times. The chain has TRBV30 and TRBJ1-6; D is uncertain. V was pared by 1 base and J by 8 bases, with 6 bases between. The germline V gene encodes CDR1 GTSNPN and CDR2 SVGIG (reference sequence). The CDR3 length is 12 residues. CDR3 bases: TGTGCCTGGAGTGCCTTGTATTCACCCCTCCACTTT. It is translated as CAWSALYSPLHF.

In this sample, this clone turned up a few times. The chain joins TRBV6-5 to TRBJ2-3; D gene unclear. The CDR3 contains 13 residues. Trimming removed 4 bases at V and 1 base at J, with 6 bases between. Germline V gives CDR1 MNHEY, CDR2 SVGAGI. This chain's CDR3 is CASSFSGTDTQYF. DNA of the CDR3: TGTGCCAGCAGTTTCAGCGGCACAGATACGCAGTATTTT.

Many counts were recorded for this clone. V and J are TRBV27 and TRBJ1-5; D possibly corresponds to TRBD1 (6 bases). V was clipped by 2 bases and J by 1 base, with 15 bases between them. The CDR3 length is 17 residues. CDR1 is MNHEY and CDR2 is SMNVEV in the germline V gene (reference sequence). The CDR3 DNA is TGTGCCAGCAGTTTACGAAAGGACAGTTGGAGCAATCAGCCCCAGCATTTT. It translates to CASSLRKDSWSNQPQHF.

This chain links TRBV4-2 with TRBJ2-1; tentative D call: TRBD2 (6 bases). The V end lost 0 bases, the J end lost 4 bases, and 16 bases lay between the germline ends. This CDR3 is built from 17 residues. Germline V CDR1 and CDR2: LGHNA, YNFKEQ. CDR3 amino acids: CASSQDSSGLFYNEQFF. The CDR3 DNA reads TGTGCCAGCAGCCAAGATAGTAGCGGCCTCTTTTACAATGAGCAGTTCTTC.

The chain couples TRBV3-1 (or the pseudogene TRBV3-2) to TRBJ2-7; weak D call: TRBD1 (6 bases). V was trimmed by 8 bases and J by 6 bases, leaving 14 bases between them. The V gene's germline CDR1 is LGHDT and CDR2 YNNKEL (reference sequence). The CDR3 sequence is 12 residues long. The CDR3 bases are TGTGCCAGCGCCCAACAGGGAATCGAGCAGTACTTC. Protein sequence: CASAQQGIEQYF.

The V call is TRBV9, the J call TRBJ2-7; D may be TRBD2 (6 bases). Trimming shortened V by 0 bases and J by 6 bases, and 16 bases separated the two germline ends. CDR3 length: 15 amino acids. Per the germline V gene, CDR1 is SGDLS and CDR2 is YYNGEE. The CDR3 reads CASSVGVGEEAEQYF. In DNA form, the CDR3 reads TGTGCCAGCAGCGTAGGCGTGGGGGAGGAGGCCGAGCAGTACTTC.

This clone has just a few counts. V is TRBV5-1 and J is TRBJ1-4; D remains ambiguous. Trimming stripped 5 bases from V and 5 bases from J, with 10 bases between. The germline CDR1 and CDR2 sequences are SGHRS and YFSETQ. The CDR3 is 13 amino acids. The CDR3 loop reads CASSEGLNEKLFF. CDR3 DNA: TGCGCCAGCAGTGAGGGCCTGAATGAAAAACTGTTTTTT.

The rearrangement uses TRBV6-4 and TRBJ1-5; D not resolved. Trimming removed 7 bases from V and 7 bases from J, with 14 bases in between. Germline V gene sequence: CDR1 MRHNA, CDR2 SNTAGT. The CDR3 is 13 amino acids. Written as DNA, the CDR3 is TGTGCCAGCAAAACAACAGTCTGCCAGCCCCAGCATTTT. Amino acids: CASKTTVCQPQHF.

CDR3: CASSIKLNTEAFF. As DNA, the CDR3 is TGTGCCAGCAGTATCAAGCTGAACACTGAAGCTTTCTTT. This chain links TRBV27 with TRBJ1-1; D not resolved. The V end lost 5 bases, the J end lost 0 bases, and 7 bases lay between the germline ends. Germline values: CDR1 MNHEY, CDR2 SMNVEV (reference sequence). This CDR3 spans 13 amino acids.

The CDR3 sequence is CASSVEAGVWDGYTF. CDR3 nucleotide sequence: TGTGCCAGCAGCGTAGAGGCAGGGGTTTGGGATGGCTACACCTTC. This sequence joins TRBV9 and TRBJ1-2, with D perhaps TRBD1 (6 bases). The CDR3 loop spans 15 amino acids. V dropped 0 bases and J dropped 6 bases, with 15 bases sitting between them. Germline lookup yields CDR1 SGDLS and CDR2 YYNGEE.

This clone was seen a few times. J is TRBJ2-2 and V is TRBV19; D ambiguous. CDR3 length equals 14 residues. Germline-derived CDR1 and CDR2 are LNHDA and SQIVND (reference sequence). Trimming pared 0 bases from V and 5 bases from J, leaving 7 bases between. This CDR3 is CASSIDSGTGELFF. In DNA form, the CDR3 reads TGTGCCAGTAGTATAGATTCGGGTACCGGGGAGCTGTTTTTT. Complete variable domain (other parts from reference TRBV19 and TRBJ2-2): DGGITQSPKYLFRKEGQNVTLSCEQNLNHDAMYWYRQDPGQGLRLIYYSQIVNDFQKGDIAEGYSVSREKKESFPLTVTSAQKNPTAFYLCASSIDSGTGELFFGEGSRLTVL.

This chain links TRBV20-1 with TRBJ1-2; tentatively, D is TRBD1 (6 bases). Per the germline V gene, CDR1 is DFQATT and CDR2 is SNEGSKA (reference sequence). The V end lost 3 bases, the J end lost 5 bases, and 13 bases lay between the germline ends. The CDR3 totals 13 residues. The CDR3 DNA reads as TGCAGTGCTAGTTCGGGGGGCGGGTATGGCTACACCTTC. Amino acids: CSASSGGGYGYTF.

The V gene is TRBV5-1, the J gene TRBJ2-6; D is unresolved. The CDR3 has 15 residues. V lost 0 bases, J lost 4 bases, and 8 bases lay in between. Germline V gene lookup returns CDR1 SGHRS and CDR2 YFSETQ. In DNA, the CDR3 is TGCGCCAGCAGCTTGGTACAGACCGGGGCCAACGTCCTGACTTTC. Translating it yields CASSLVQTGANVLTF. Variable domain in full (rest from reference TRBV5-1 and TRBJ2-6): KAGVTQTPRYLIKTRGQQVTLSCSPISGHRSVSWYQQTPGQGLQFLFEYFSETQRNKGNFPGRFSGRQFSNSRSEMNVSTLELGDSALYLCASSLVQTGANVLTFGAGSRLTVL.

This rearrangement joins TRBV19 to TRBJ1-5; TRBD1 is a possible D gene (5 bases). Germline V gene data show CDR1 as LNHDA and CDR2 as SQIVND (reference sequence). The ends were cut back, 7 bases at V and 6 bases at J, with 16 bases in the middle. The CDR3 contains 14 residues. The DNA of the CDR3 is TGTGCCAGTATCGAAGGGGCGGTGGGTCAGCCCCAGCATTTT. Translated: CASIEGAVGQPQHF.

This chain uses TRBV10-2 with TRBJ1-5; the match to TRBD1 covers 7 bases. J gave up 6 bases and V 4 bases, and 6 bases lay outside the gene matches. The germline CDR1 and CDR2 sequences are WSHSY and SAAADI. This CDR3 is built from 14 residues. The CDR3 sequence is CASSVGPGGQPQHF. CDR3 nucleotides: TGCGCCAGCAGTGTAGGTCCAGGGGGTCAGCCCCAGCATTTT.

The V call is TRBV19, the J call TRBJ1-5; 8 positions match TRBD1. J lost 5 bases, V lost 3 bases, and 6 bases had no gene match. The CDR3 covers 15 residues. Germline CDR1 and CDR2: LNHDA and SQIVND (reference sequence). CDR3 sequence (DNA): TGTGCCAGTAGTATCCAGGGCAGGGGGCATCAGCCCCAGCATTTT. Its translation: CASSIQGRGHQPQHF.

The rearrangement uses TRBV7-2 and TRBJ2-5; 7 bases match TRBD2. The CDR3 spans 15 residues. Germline lookup yields CDR1 SGHTA and CDR2 FQGNSA. V lost 3 bases to trimming and J lost 4 bases; unmatched junction nucleotides: 8. CDR3 DNA sequence: TGTGCCAGCAGCTTTGGCGGGGGTCCGGGAGAGACCCAGTACTTC. Amino acids: CASSFGGGPGETQYF. The entire variable domain, with the rest obtained from reference TRBV7-2 and TRBJ2-5, is as follows: GAGVSQSPSNKVTEKGKDVELRCDPISGHTALYWYRQSLGQGLEFLIYFQGNSAPDKSGLPSDRFSAERTGGSVSTLTIQRTQQEDSAVYLCASSFGGGPGETQYFGPGTRLLVL.